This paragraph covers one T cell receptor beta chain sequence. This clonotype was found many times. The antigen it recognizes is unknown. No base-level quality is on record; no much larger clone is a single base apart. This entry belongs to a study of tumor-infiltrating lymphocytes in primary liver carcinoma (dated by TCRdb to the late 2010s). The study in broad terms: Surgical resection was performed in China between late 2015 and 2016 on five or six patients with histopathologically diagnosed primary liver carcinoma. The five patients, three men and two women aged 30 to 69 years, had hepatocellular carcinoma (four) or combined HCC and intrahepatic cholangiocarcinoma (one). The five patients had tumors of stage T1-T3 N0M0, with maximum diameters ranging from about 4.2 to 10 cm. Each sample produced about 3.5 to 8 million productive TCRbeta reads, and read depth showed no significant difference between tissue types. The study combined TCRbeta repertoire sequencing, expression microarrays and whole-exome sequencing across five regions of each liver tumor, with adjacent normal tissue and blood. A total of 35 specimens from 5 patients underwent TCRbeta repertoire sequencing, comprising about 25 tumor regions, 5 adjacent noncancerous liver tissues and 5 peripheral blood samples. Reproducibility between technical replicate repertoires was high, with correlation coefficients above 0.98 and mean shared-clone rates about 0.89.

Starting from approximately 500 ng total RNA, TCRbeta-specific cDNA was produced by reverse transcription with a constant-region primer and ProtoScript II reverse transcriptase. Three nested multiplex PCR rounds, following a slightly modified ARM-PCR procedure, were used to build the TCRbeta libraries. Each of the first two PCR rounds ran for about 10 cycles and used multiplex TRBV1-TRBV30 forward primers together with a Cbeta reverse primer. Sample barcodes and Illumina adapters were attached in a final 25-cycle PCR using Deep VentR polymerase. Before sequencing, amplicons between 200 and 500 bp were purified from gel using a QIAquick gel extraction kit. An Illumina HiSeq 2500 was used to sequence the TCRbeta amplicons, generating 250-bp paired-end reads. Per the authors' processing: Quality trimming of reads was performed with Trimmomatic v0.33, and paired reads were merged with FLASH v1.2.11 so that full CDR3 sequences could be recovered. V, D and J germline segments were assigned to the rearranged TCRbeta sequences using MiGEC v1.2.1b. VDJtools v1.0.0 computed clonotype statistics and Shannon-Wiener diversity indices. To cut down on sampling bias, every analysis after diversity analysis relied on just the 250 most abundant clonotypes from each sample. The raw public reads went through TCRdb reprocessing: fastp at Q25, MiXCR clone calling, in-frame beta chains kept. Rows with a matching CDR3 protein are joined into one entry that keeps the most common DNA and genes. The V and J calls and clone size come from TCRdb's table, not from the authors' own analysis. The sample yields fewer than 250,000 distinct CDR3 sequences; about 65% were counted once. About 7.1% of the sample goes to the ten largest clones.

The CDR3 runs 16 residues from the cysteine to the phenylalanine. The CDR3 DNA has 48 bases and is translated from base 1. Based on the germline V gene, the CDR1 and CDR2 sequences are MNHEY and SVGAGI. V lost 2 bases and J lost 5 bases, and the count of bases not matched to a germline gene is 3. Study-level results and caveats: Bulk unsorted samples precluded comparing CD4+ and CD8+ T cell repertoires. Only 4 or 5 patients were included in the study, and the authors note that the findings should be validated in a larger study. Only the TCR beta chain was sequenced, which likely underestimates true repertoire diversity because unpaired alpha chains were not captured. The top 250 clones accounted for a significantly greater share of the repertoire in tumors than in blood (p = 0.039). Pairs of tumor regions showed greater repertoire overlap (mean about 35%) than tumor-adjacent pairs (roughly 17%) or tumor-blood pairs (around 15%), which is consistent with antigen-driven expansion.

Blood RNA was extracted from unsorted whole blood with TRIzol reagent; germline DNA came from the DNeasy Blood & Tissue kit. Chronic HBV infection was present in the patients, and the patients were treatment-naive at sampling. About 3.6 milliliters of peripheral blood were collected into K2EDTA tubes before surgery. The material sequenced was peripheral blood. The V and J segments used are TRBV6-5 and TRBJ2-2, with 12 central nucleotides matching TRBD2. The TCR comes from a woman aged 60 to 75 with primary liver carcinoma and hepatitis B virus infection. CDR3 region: CASSYHGTSGTGELFF. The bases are TGTGCCAGCAGTTACCATGGGACTAGCGGGACCGGGGAGCTGTTTTTT.